This record covers a single TCR beta chain. Its antigen is as yet unknown. The V end lost 1 base, the J end lost 6 bases, and 9 bases lay between the germline ends. The CDR3 sequence is 14 residues long. Germline V gene lookup returns CDR1 MGHRA and CDR2 YSYEKL. The record originates from a study of T cells in Graves' hyperthyroidism and ophthalmopathy. Study observations and caveats: Ophthalmopathy onset followed model prediction by a median approximately six months.

Using RNA transcripts as the source, TCR beta CDR3 regions were amplified. HTBI primers were the set used in a first-round RT-PCR of the TCR CDR3. Using its own MiXCR run on the multiplex PCR reads, TCRdb lists one record per CDR3 protein. The data show about 460,000 distinct CDR3 sequences, 22% seen once. This receptor was identified in a woman in her 70s with Graves' ophthalmopathy. The rearrangement uses TRBV4-1 and TRBJ2-2; D not certain. Sequencing was done on a sample of blood. CDR3 residues: CASSQVAGAGELFF. For the CDR3, the DNA is TGCGCCAGCAGCCAAGTGGCAGGTGCCGGGGAGCTGTTTTTT.